Listed below are T cell receptor beta chains from one sample, sequenced in a study of blood T cell repertoires in COVID-19. Sequencing was performed with immunoSEQ multiplex PCR; in TCRdb, only in-frame clones are kept and a portion is missing. The table includes around 350,000 clones, 70% to 90% detected once. Sequencing input: peripheral blood. The origin of the receptors is a human donor in a cohort sampled during active COVID-19. Each CDR3 is given without its conserved first and last residue.

v_call	j_call	cdr3_aa
TRBV11-2	TRBJ2-1	ASSSVPGLPNEQF
TRBV6-5	TRBJ2-7	ASSRDRRNYEQY
TRBV6-6	TRBJ1-2	ASRGPYGYT
TRBV6-5	TRBJ1-6	ASRTSTGSPLH
TRBV24-1	TRBJ1-5	ASPGRKQDNQPQH
TRBV5-5	TRBJ1-2	ASSLETGDIGGYT
TRBV5-3	TRBJ2-5	ARSFRLAMGTQY
TRBV7-8	TRBJ2-7	ASSLSSGAYEQY
TRBV4-1	TRBJ2-5	ASNQRQGGQETQY
TRBV14	TRBJ1-2	ASSQETGAGGYGYT
TRBV6-5	TRBJ2-2	ASSYPPGGFAGELF
TRBV3-1/TRBV3-2	TRBJ1-3	ASSQGAGPSGNTIY
TRBV18	TRBJ2-7	ASSPVGQGYEQY
TRBV28	TRBJ2-5	ASSSPLAGGLETQY
TRBV9	TRBJ2-1	ASSEGQGAISYNEQF
TRBV11-1	TRBJ2-1	ASSPGTSGGAGEQF
TRBV7-3	TRBJ2-3	ASSLGRGRPNYTDTQY
TRBV20-1	TRBJ1-2	SASRQGVLSYGYT
TRBV5-1	TRBJ2-1	ASSLRRGSYNEQF
TRBV10-1	TRBJ2-7	ASSESREVEQY